Below, 27 T cell receptor beta chains from the same sample are listed, as sequenced in a study of a mutant IDH1 vaccine in newly diagnosed glioma (dated by TCRdb to the early 2020s). Libraries came from the immunoSEQ multiplex PCR assay. TCRdb's version of the immuneACCESS table is confined to in-frame rearrangements and falls short of the full clone set. An unresolved V gene accounts for under half of the shortfall where checked; the remainder is of unknown origin. Counted in this sample were tens of thousands of clones; over 75% of them appeared once. Together, the top ten hold 1.5% to 2% of the sample. These receptors' targets are unknown. In light of the paper, this sample's time point label describes: week 5, during vaccination. Every vaccine dose consisted of 300 ug of a 20-mer mutant IDH1 peptide in Montanide, administered subcutaneously together with topical imiquimod. The sample in question was PBMCs, obtained from a glioma patient whose treatment included an IDH1 peptide vaccine. The receptors were gathered from a man aged 40-49 years with glioma.

The CDR3 region has the DNA TGTGCCAGTAGTATAAAAGGACAAGCGGAAAACATTCAGTACTTC. Its translation: CASSIKGQAENIQYF. The rearrangement links TRBV19 to TRBJ2-4, with D perhaps given as TRBD1 or TRBD2 (5 bases each). CDR1 LNHDA and CDR2 SQIVND come from the germline V gene (reference sequence). This CDR3 is built from 15 residues. Trimming cost V 2 bases and J 5 bases, with 13 bases left between them.

The V gene is TRBV5-4, the J gene TRBJ2-2, with D perhaps matching TRBD2 (6 bases). From germline, CDR1 is SGHNT and CDR2 YYREEE (reference sequence). The CDR3 spans 15 residues. The germline V and J ends were trimmed by 4 bases and 0 bases, with 10 bases remaining between them. The CDR3 reads CASSRGDSNTGELFF. The CDR3 DNA follows: TGTGCCAGCAGCCGAGGGGACTCGAACACCGGGGAGCTGTTTTTT.

The V gene is TRBV6-5, the J gene TRBJ2-3; D gene ambiguous. CDR3 length equals 12 residues. The V gene's germline CDR1 is MNHEY and CDR2 SVGAGI. Trimming left V 5 bases short and J 4 bases short, with 7 bases between. The CDR3 region has the DNA TGTGCCAGCAGTCCTAATTCAGATACGCAGTATTTT. Encoded protein: CASSPNSDTQYF.

This chain connects TRBV27 to TRBJ1-2; 9 positions match TRBD1. In germline, CDR1 is MNHEY, CDR2 SMNVEV (reference sequence). Germline trimming cut 0 bases from V and 4 bases from J; bases unmatched to any gene: 3. The CDR3 sequence is 15 residues long. Here the CDR3 DNA reads TGTGCCAGCAGTTTATCGGGACAGGGCTTCTATGGCTACACCTTC. This gives the protein CASSLSGQGFYGYTF.

CDR3 nucleotide sequence: TGCGCCAGCAGCCAAGAGGCCCTAGCGGGAGGCTACAATGAGCAGTTCTTC. It specifies CASSQEALAGGYNEQFF. The chain carries TRBV4-3 and TRBJ2-1; TRBD2 agrees at 11 bases. Germline V gene sequence: CDR1 LGHNA, CDR2 YSLEER. The CDR3 is 17 amino acids. With V trimmed by 0 bases and J by 3 bases, 4 bases remained unmatched.

The V and J genes are TRBV25-1 and TRBJ2-5; TRBD1 agrees at 7 bases. Germline CDR1 MGHDK, CDR2 SYGVNS. V gave up 6 bases and J gave up 6 bases; unmatched junction bases: 10. The CDR3 sequence is 14 residues long. The DNA of the CDR3 is TGTGCCAGCAGAAGGACAGGAGTGAAGCAGACCCAGTACTTC. It yields the protein CASRRTGVKQTQYF.

The V and J genes are TRBV18 and TRBJ2-1; D is possibly TRBD1 (5 bases). V lost 6 bases and J lost 4, with 10 bases in between. The CDR3 consists of 13 residues. Looked up from germline, CDR1 is KGHSH and CDR2 is LQKENI. CDR3 sequence (DNA): TGTGCCAGCTCGCCCGCAGGGTACAATGAGCAGTTCTTC. Its translation is CASSPAGYNEQFF.

The rearrangement joins TRBV7-2 to TRBJ1-5, with D unresolved. The CDR3 runs 13 residues. The germline gives CDR1 SGHTA, CDR2 FQGNSA. V was cut by 4 bases and J by 7 bases, with 11 bases left in between. Written as DNA, the CDR3 is TGTGCCAGCAGCTCCACGGACGGACAGCCCCAGCATTTT. Its translation: CASSSTDGQPQHF.

On this clone itself: One junction end does not reproduce the germline sequence, and a read error may be involved. The CDR3 sequence is CASSDGQGAGTSLHF. The CDR3 DNA sequence: TGCGCCAGCAGTGACGGACAGGGGGCCGGGACTAGTCTTCATTTT. This chain links TRBV10-2 with TRBJ2-3; the match to TRBD1 covers 11 bases. This CDR3 has 15 residues. The germline V gene has CDR1 WSHSY and CDR2 SAAADI.

The rearrangement links TRBV25-1 to TRBJ2-7; D is undetermined. Germline-derived CDR1 and CDR2 are MGHDK and SYGVNS. There are 11 residues in the CDR3. The V gene lost 3 bases and the J gene lost 3 bases, with 3 bases spanning the gap. The CDR3 reads CASSDSYEQYF. CDR3 nucleotide sequence: TGTGCCAGCAGTGACAGCTACGAGCAGTACTTC.

The table lists this clone with a few counts. The CDR3 coding sequence is TGTGCCAGCAGCCTTTCTAGCGGGAGATCCTACAATGAGCAGTTCTTC. Its protein product is CASSLSSGRSYNEQFF. The gene calls are TRBV5-6 and TRBJ2-1; 10 bases fit TRBD2. Germline CDR1 reads SGHDT; CDR2 reads YYEEEE. Germline trimming cut 4 bases from V and 1 base from J; bases unmatched to any gene: 5. This CDR3 contains 16 residues.

The gene calls are TRBV25-1 and TRBJ1-2; the D gene is possibly TRBD1 (5 bases). The ends were cut back, 2 bases at V and 2 bases at J, with 9 bases in the middle. CDR3 size: 14 residues. CDR1 and CDR2 (germline): MGHDK, SYGVNS. In DNA, the CDR3 is TGTGCCAGCAGTGAAAGGGCAGGGAACTATGGCTACACCTTC. Translated: CASSERAGNYGYTF.

In its sample, this clone was seen a few times. The chain carries TRBV29-1 and TRBJ1-1; D remains ambiguous. The germline V gene encodes CDR1 SQVTM and CDR2 ANQGSEA. V lost 4 bases to trimming and J lost 1 base, with 7 bases between them. The CDR3 is 12 amino acids. The CDR3 protein is CSVAGKNTEAFF. As DNA, the CDR3 is TGCAGCGTTGCCGGAAAGAACACTGAAGCTTTCTTT.

J is TRBJ2-7 and V is TRBV10-3; TRBD1 aligns across 7 bases. After removal of 8 bases from V and 1 base from J, the junction contained 2 bases not matched to a gene. This CDR3 region has 12 residues. Per the germline V gene, CDR1 is ENHRY and CDR2 is SYGVKD. The DNA for the CDR3 is TGTGCCATCCTGGACAGGTCCTACGAGCAGTACTTC. It encodes CAILDRSYEQYF.

The CDR3 nucleotides read TGTGCCAGCACCGGGAACACTGAAGCTTTCTTT. Amino acid sequence: CASTGNTEAFF. This chain links TRBV6-5 with TRBJ1-1; D is unresolved. Germline assignment: CDR1 MNHEY and CDR2 SVGAGI. V lost 7 bases and J lost 1, with 4 bases in between. The CDR3 sequence is 11 residues long.

The gene calls are TRBV27 and TRBJ1-1; D is unclear. Trimming removed 8 bases from V and 4 bases from J, with 14 bases in between. Germline assignment: CDR1 MNHEY and CDR2 SMNVEV (reference sequence). CDR3 length: 13 residues. DNA of the CDR3: TGTGCCAGCGGTCCCTCGATTCGCACTGAAGCTTTCTTT. Its translation is CASGPSIRTEAFF.

This clone was counted only a few times. V and J are TRBV5-1 and TRBJ2-3; 9 positions agree with TRBD2. Germline V gene lookup returns CDR1 SGHRS and CDR2 YFSETQ. The length of the CDR3 is 15 residues. The trim removed 1 base at V and 4 bases at J, leaving 4 bases unmatched. The CDR3 loop is CASSLLAGVPDTQYF. In DNA, the CDR3 is TGCGCCAGCAGCTTGTTAGCGGGAGTTCCAGATACGCAGTATTTT.

This chain connects TRBV5-6 to TRBJ1-2; the D gene is possibly TRBD1 (6 bases). Trimming shortened V by 3 bases and J by 4 bases, and 16 bases separated the two germline ends. The CDR3 sequence is 15 residues long. CDR1 and CDR2 from the germline V gene are SGHDT and YYEEEE. DNA of the CDR3: TGTGCCAGCAGCTCCCTCGTGGGGGGCCTCTATGGCTACACCTTC. Protein product: CASSSLVGGLYGYTF.

The genes are TRBV5-6 and TRBJ1-2, with no clear D. Germline V gene lookup returns CDR1 SGHDT and CDR2 YYEEEE. The V gene lost 5 bases and the J gene lost 2 bases, with 10 bases spanning the gap. This CDR3 contains 13 residues. CDR3 DNA: TGTGCCAGCAGATTGACGGAAAACTATGGCTACACCTTC. It specifies CASRLTENYGYTF.

The chain is built from TRBV7-9 and TRBJ1-1; no reliable D call. The CDR3 covers 14 residues. Germline V gene lookup returns CDR1 SEHNR and CDR2 FQNEAQ (reference sequence). Trimming shortened V by 1 base and J by 2 bases, and 8 bases separated the two germline ends. CDR3 nucleotides: TGTGCCAGCAGCTTAGAGGCAGGTAACACTGAAGCTTTCTTT. Its protein is CASSLEAGNTEAFF.

This chain links TRBV29-1 with TRBJ1-1, with D unclear. This CDR3 region has 14 residues. V dropped 5 bases and J dropped 2 bases, with 15 bases sitting between them. The germline V gene encodes CDR1 SQVTM and CDR2 ANQGSEA. The CDR3 nucleotides are TGCAGCGTTCGAATTTCGGATCCCAACACTGAAGCTTTCTTT. Amino acids: CSVRISDPNTEAFF.

The V gene is TRBV7-2, the J gene TRBJ1-5, with D maybe TRBD1 (5 bases). CDR3 length: 17 residues. Deletions cut 5 bases from V and 2 bases from J, with 19 bases between. Germline CDR1 SGHTA, CDR2 FQGNSA. The CDR3 here is CASSPQSQGLGNQPQHF. The CDR3 DNA is TGTGCCAGCAGCCCGCAGTCGCAGGGACTTGGCAATCAGCCCCAGCATTTT.

This clone was seen just once. The chain combines TRBV11-3 with TRBJ2-5, with 7 bases lining up with TRBD1. V lost 5 bases, J lost 1 base, and 7 bases stayed unmatched. The CDR3 has 15 amino acids. From germline, CDR1 is SGHNT and CDR2 YENEEA. The CDR3 nucleotides are TGTGCCAGCAGCCTTAGGGGGCACAGCCAAGAGACCCAGTACTTC. Translated, it gives CASSLRGHSQETQYF.

This clone was observed a handful of times. The V gene is TRBV18, the J gene TRBJ1-3; D not resolved. V lost 3 bases, J lost 0 bases, and 9 bases lay in between. Germline-derived CDR1 and CDR2 are KGHSH and LQKENI. The CDR3 contains 15 residues. DNA for the CDR3: TGTGCCAGCTCACCCGATGAGGGCTCTGGAAACACCATATATTTT. Protein product: CASSPDEGSGNTIYF.

The rearrangement joins TRBV5-4 to TRBJ2-7; D gene unclear. The CDR3 has 15 residues. From germline, CDR1 is SGHNT and CDR2 YYREEE (reference sequence). V was clipped by 4 bases and J by 1 base, with 15 bases between them. This CDR3 reads CASSPPGSRSYEQYF. The CDR3 DNA reads as TGTGCCAGCAGCCCGCCCGGCTCGCGGTCCTACGAGCAGTACTTC.

J is TRBJ2-5 and V is TRBV5-1; no clear D gene. This CDR3 has 14 amino acids. Germline V gene sequence: CDR1 SGHRS, CDR2 YFSETQ. The ends were cut back, 0 bases at V and 4 bases at J, with 10 bases in the middle. CDR3: CASSLAQPPETQYF. CDR3 bases: TGCGCCAGCAGCTTGGCCCAGCCCCCAGAGACCCAGTACTTC.

The V and J genes are TRBV5-5 and TRBJ2-7; 7 bases are shared with TRBD2. CDR1 and CDR2 (germline): SGHKS, YYEKEE (reference sequence). CDR3 length: 15 residues. The V segment lost 2 bases and the J segment 1 base; nucleotides outside the gene matches: 6. CDR3 amino acids: CASSLEGRGSYEQYF. The CDR3 nucleotides are TGTGCCAGCAGCTTAGAAGGGAGGGGTTCCTACGAGCAGTACTTC.